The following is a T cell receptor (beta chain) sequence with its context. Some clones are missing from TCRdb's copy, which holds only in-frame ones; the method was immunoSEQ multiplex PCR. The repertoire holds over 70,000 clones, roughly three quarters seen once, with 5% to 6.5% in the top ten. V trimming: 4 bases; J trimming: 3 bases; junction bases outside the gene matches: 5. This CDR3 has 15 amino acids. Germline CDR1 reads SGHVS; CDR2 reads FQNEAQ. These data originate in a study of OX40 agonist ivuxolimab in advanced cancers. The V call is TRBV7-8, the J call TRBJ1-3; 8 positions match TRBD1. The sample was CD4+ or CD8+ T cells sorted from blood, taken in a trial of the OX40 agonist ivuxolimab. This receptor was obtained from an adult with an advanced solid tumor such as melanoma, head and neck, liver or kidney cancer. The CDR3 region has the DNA TGTGCCAGCAGCTACGGGACAGGATATGGAAACACCATATATTTT. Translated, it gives CASSYGTGYGNTIYF.